Sequencing of this TCR beta chain was carried out in a study of vaccination and CD4 T cells after COVID-19. Comment on this clonotype: Antigen: not known.

The CDR3 consists of 14 residues. Trimming removed 4 bases from V and 4 bases from J, with 14 bases in between. Germline CDR1 and CDR2: SGHRS and YFSETQ. The sample's treatment: roughly nine-day PBMC culture with coronavirus spike peptide pools or control peptides (ViraFEST assay). Antigen-specific T cells were expanded with peptide pools by ViraFEST, and TCRs were then sequenced. Cultured CD4+ T-cell DNA underwent Oncomine TCR Beta short-read sequencing. Genomic DNA was isolated from cultured CD4+ T cells. TCRdb called the PCR reads again in MiXCR, with one record for every CDR3 protein. This sample has some 13,000 distinct CDR3 sequences, with about 25% found just once.

J is TRBJ1-1 and V is TRBV5-1, with D perhaps TRBD1 (5 bases). The clonotype comes from a human donor who had recovered from COVID-19. The material sequenced was CD4+ T cells from blood, cultured in vitro. The CDR3 sequence: CASSPGWGGTEAFF. The CDR3 DNA sequence: TGCGCCAGCAGCCCGGGCTGGGGCGGCACTGAAGCTTTCTTT.